This T cell receptor (beta chain) emerged from a study of low-dose radiotherapy and immunotherapy resistance in tumors. Study-wide context: Every six weeks patients received intravenous ipilimumab 1 mg/kg, and every two weeks they received intravenous nivolumab 240 mg.

Time point described: after trial treatment. Indicated treatment: LDRT plus nivolumab, ipilimumab, low-dose cyclophosphamide and aspirin (RACIN trial). TCRs were put through around 20 PCR cycles of amplification with Phusion. A constant-region primer and the V-primer adapter served as the primer pair. MiXCR was run by TCRdb on the reads, yielding one entry per CDR3 protein. The table includes about 52,000 distinct CDR3 sequences, roughly a third detected once. The receptor was isolated from a male donor with rectosigmoid adenocarcinoma. The starting material was PBMCs, obtained after low-dose radiotherapy plus immunotherapy.

The CDR3 loop is CASRASGGNTEAFF. The CDR3 coding sequence is TGTGCCAGCAGGGCATCGGGGGGGAACACTGAAGCTTTCTTT. The rearrangement joins TRBV25-1 to TRBJ1-1; the D gene is possibly TRBD1 (5 bases). CDR3 length equals 14 residues. CDR1 and CDR2 from the germline V gene are MGHDK and SYGVNS. V was clipped by 6 bases and J by 1 base, with 12 bases between them.